The source of this T cell receptor (beta chain) is a study of shared clonotypes between healthy human individuals. Study conclusions and caveats: Across a handful of donors, naive CD4 shared around 5.3%, naive CD8 under 4%, memory CD4 roughly 2.2%, memory CD8 about 0.4%.

Germline V gene data show CDR1 as MGHRA and CDR2 as YSYEKL. The CDR3 runs 18 residues. J gave up 2 bases and V 3 bases, and 12 bases lay outside the gene matches. On this clone: Its antigen is as yet unknown.

Genomic DNA (from each subset) was split evenly across several immunoSEQ plates. The repertoire was sequenced with immunoSEQ multiplex PCR; TCRdb's copy has only in-frame clones and lacks some. The table lists some 2 million clones, roughly 94% of them singletons. Terminally differentiated effector memory CD45RA+ cells were excluded from the naive CD8 cells, which were CD45RO-negative and positively selected for CCR7. V gene TRBV4-1 combines with J gene TRBJ2-7; 11 bases agree with TRBD2. This receptor was identified in a man in his late teens or twenties in good health. Sample: naive CD8+ T cells sorted from blood. CDR3 bases: TGCGCCAGCAGCCAGCTCCCGGGACTAGCGGAGGGAGCCTACGAGCAGTACTTC. Translating it yields CASSQLPGLAEGAYEQYF.